These 13 T cell receptor beta chains came from one sample sequenced in a study of T-cell memory formation after mild COVID-19. TCRdb recomputed calls from the 5' RACE reads with MiXCR, one row per CDR3 protein. Altogether 470,000 or so distinct CDR3 sequences are present, roughly 25% being singletons, with the ten largest covering around an eighth. Sequences were obtained from PBMCs or a T cell subset sorted from them (not recorded which). All receptors come from an adult woman who had mild COVID-19 (a few samples of this study predate the infection). Cell type and time point are not known.

V is TRBV24-1 and J is TRBJ1-1; perhaps TRBD1 as D (5 bases). Trimming cost V 3 bases and J 1 base, with 11 bases left between them. CDR1 is KGHDR and CDR2 is SFDVKD in the germline V gene. This CDR3 is built from 15 residues. The CDR3 here is CATSDLGGWNTEAFF. As DNA, the CDR3 is TGTGCCACCAGTGATCTCGGGGGATGGAACACTGAAGCTTTCTTT.

This rearrangement joins TRBV5-1 to TRBJ2-7; D perhaps matches TRBD1 (5 bases). The CDR3 loop spans 14 amino acids. The germline gives CDR1 SGHRS, CDR2 YFSETQ. V was pared by 0 bases and J by 2 bases, with 9 bases between. CDR3 sequence reads: CASSLEQVAYEQYF. DNA for the CDR3: TGCGCCAGCAGCTTGGAACAGGTTGCCTACGAGCAGTACTTC.

This clonotype was found a few times. The chain has TRBV4-1 and TRBJ1-3; TRBD1 is a possible D gene (5 bases). The CDR3 consists of 14 residues. Germline loops: CDR1 MGHRA, CDR2 YSYEKL. With 4 bases removed from V and 4 bases from J, the gap between germline ends came to 11 bases. The CDR3 nucleotides are TGCGCCAGCAGCCTCAGGACAATCGGAAACACCATATATTTT. It translates to CASSLRTIGNTIYF.

The chain employs TRBV4-1 and TRBJ2-7, with 7 bases aligning to TRBD1. The CDR3 totals 15 residues. Trimming removed 1 base from V and 0 bases from J; junction bases left unmatched: 3. Germline assignment: CDR1 MGHRA and CDR2 YSYEKL. CDR3 sequence: CASSQAGTDSYEQYF. CDR3 nucleotides: TGCGCCAGCAGCCAAGCCGGGACAGACTCCTACGAGCAGTACTTC.

This clonotype was found a few times. The chain recombines TRBV7-2 with TRBJ1-6, with D uncertain. Trimming removed 5 bases from V and 7 bases from J, with 12 bases in between. The germline V gene has CDR1 SGHTA and CDR2 FQGNSA. CDR3 length equals 14 residues. CDR3 DNA: TGTGCCAGCAGCCCTGACTCCTTAAATTCACCCCTCCACTTT. This encodes CASSPDSLNSPLHF.

This clonotype has a handful of counts. The J gene is TRBJ1-1, the V gene TRBV28; D uncertain. CDR1 and CDR2 (germline): MDHEN, SYDVKM. V was clipped by 1 base and J by 7 bases, with 19 bases between them. This CDR3 comprises 16 residues. The CDR3 here is CASSLLRRRPLGEAFF. CDR3 DNA: TGTGCCAGCAGTTTATTAAGACGCAGGCCTTTGGGTGAAGCTTTCTTT.

The chain uses TRBV12-3 or TRBV12-4 and TRBJ1-5; D is uncertain. Trimming pared 6 bases from V and 1 base from J, leaving 10 bases between. The CDR3 runs 14 residues. The DNA for the CDR3 is TGTGCCAGCAGGGGCGGGGTAAGCAATCAGCCCCAGCATTTT. Translated: CASRGGVSNQPQHF.

This clonotype was seen just once. This sequence joins TRBV20-1 and TRBJ2-1; 12 positions match TRBD2. This CDR3 has 13 residues. Germline trimming cut 6 bases from V and 9 bases from J; bases unmatched to any gene: 6. Germline CDR1 and CDR2: DFQATT and SNEGSKA (reference sequence). CDR3 DNA: TGCAGTGCGCCGAAGACTAGCGGGAGTGAGCAGTTCTTC. Protein product: CSAPKTSGSEQFF.

This clonotype was recorded only once. The CDR3 region is CASSLVSGKNNEQFF. The CDR3 nucleotides read TGTGCCAGCAGCTTAGTTAGCGGGAAAAACAATGAGCAGTTCTTC. The chain recombines TRBV11-3 with TRBJ2-1, with 8 bases matching TRBD2. The V gene end was trimmed by 1 base and the J gene end by 5 bases; junction bases not matched to a gene: 4. The CDR3 covers 15 residues. In germline, CDR1 is SGHNT, CDR2 YENEEA.

This clonotype was counted many times. The genes are TRBV15 and TRBJ1-4; the match to TRBD1 covers 7 bases. With V trimmed by 0 bases and J by 6 bases, 4 bases remained unmatched. The CDR3 consists of 15 residues. CDR1 is LNHNV and CDR2 is YYDKDF in the germline V gene (reference sequence). CDR3 sequence: CATSREDRFDEKLFF. The CDR3 region has the DNA TGTGCCACCAGCAGAGAGGACAGGTTCGATGAAAAACTGTTTTTT.

This clonotype has just a few counts. The chain is built from TRBV7-2 and TRBJ1-1, with 10 bases identical to TRBD1. Germline-derived CDR1 and CDR2 are SGHTA and FQGNSA. V lost 0 bases and J lost 5; bases outside the gene matches: 3. The length of the CDR3 is 15 residues. The CDR3 DNA reads as TGTGCCAGCAGCTTAGCGGGACAGGGGCAAACTGAAGCTTTCTTT. Translation gives CASSLAGQGQTEAFF.

The chain couples TRBV6-5 to TRBJ2-3; no definite D call. Trimming pared 2 bases from V and 3 bases from J, leaving 9 bases between. CDR3 length: 14 amino acids. Per germline, CDR1 MNHEY and CDR2 SVGAGI. Here the CDR3 DNA reads TGTGCCAGCAGTTACGTCTACGCTACAGATACGCAGTATTTT. It codes for CASSYVYATDTQYF.

V usage is TRBV2 and J usage is TRBJ2-3; TRBD2 aligns across 9 bases. Trimming took 8 bases from V and 4 from J; bases not matched to a gene: 10. Germline lookup yields CDR1 SNHLY and CDR2 FYNNEI. The CDR3 loop spans 15 amino acids. CDR3 DNA: TGTGCCAGCTCTGGGGCGGGGGGGCCGGCAGATACGCAGTATTTT. Protein product: CASSGAGGPADTQYF. Full variable domain (outside the CDR3, taken from reference TRBV2 and TRBJ2-3): EPEVTQTPSHQVTQMGQEVILRCVPISNHLYFYWYRQILGQKVEFLVSFYNNEISEKSEIFDDQFSVERPDGSNFTLKIRSTKLEDSAMYFCASSGAGGPADTQYFGPGTRLTVL.